The 21 T cell receptor beta chains below come from one sample, sequenced in a study of T cell responses to AZD1222 COVID-19 vaccine. Data came from immunoSEQ multiplex PCR; TCRdb stores just in-frame clones and leaves some out. The repertoire holds roughly 150,000 clones, with about 90% as singletons. The sample in question was peripheral blood, obtained on day 0 of AZD1222 vaccination. The receptors stem from an adult in good health.

This chain uses TRBV7-6 with TRBJ1-6; possible D gene TRBD1, 6 bases. Germline V gives CDR1 SGHVS, CDR2 FNYEAQ. Trimming took off 6 bases at V and 6 bases at J, with 15 bases between the two ends. The CDR3 length is 15 residues. Here the CDR3 reads CASRLAGTSNSPLHF. In DNA form, the CDR3 reads TGTGCCAGCAGGCTAGCCGGGACAAGTAATTCACCCCTCCACTTT.

The chain carries TRBV20-1 and TRBJ2-7; D remains ambiguous. Germline CDR1 DFQATT, CDR2 SNEGSKA (reference sequence). Trimming pared 0 bases from V and 8 bases from J, leaving 8 bases between. This CDR3 contains 11 residues. The CDR3 DNA reads TGCAGTGCTAGAGATCAGGTAAAGCAGTACTTC. Its translation is CSARDQVKQYF.

The V and J genes are TRBV27 and TRBJ1-1; the D gene is possibly TRBD1 (5 bases). Trimming left V 6 bases short and J 2 bases short, with 16 bases between. CDR1 is MNHEY, CDR2 SMNVEV, per germline (reference sequence). The CDR3 covers 15 residues. The DNA for the CDR3 is TGTGCCAGCAGCTACAACATTAGGGGCAACACTGAAGCTTTCTTT. Residues: CASSYNIRGNTEAFF.

The gene calls are TRBV19 and TRBJ1-2; 7 bases agree with TRBD1. Losses at the gene ends were 5 bases for V and 2 bases for J; bases not matched to a gene: 8. Per germline, CDR1 LNHDA and CDR2 SQIVND (reference sequence). This CDR3 comprises 15 residues. The CDR3 reads CASSLSRTGNYGYTF. CDR3 DNA sequence: TGTGCCAGTAGTTTATCACGGACAGGCAACTATGGCTACACCTTC.

The chain links TRBV9 to TRBJ1-6, with 10 bases fitting TRBD1. The CDR3 spans 14 residues. Germline CDR1 is SGDLS and CDR2 is YYNGEE. J was trimmed by 7 bases and V by 2 bases; bases with no gene match: 0. The CDR3 spells CASSVDRGNSPLHF. CDR3 sequence (DNA): TGTGCCAGCAGCGTGGACAGGGGGAATTCACCCCTCCACTTT.

This clone has a single count. The chain is built from TRBV10-3 and TRBJ2-3; 11 nucleotides agree with TRBD2. CDR1 is ENHRY, CDR2 SYGVKD, per germline. J gave up 4 bases and V 2 bases, and 20 bases lay outside the gene matches. This CDR3 region has 21 residues. The CDR3 spells CAISEPATGGIAGGRPDTQYF. CDR3 DNA: TGTGCCATCAGTGAGCCCGCCACAGGGGGGATAGCGGGGGGGCGCCCAGATACGCAGTATTTT.

This rearrangement joins TRBV6-2 or TRBV6-3 to TRBJ2-3, with 9 positions matching TRBD2. The CDR3 covers 17 residues. Germline CDR1 is MNHEY and CDR2 is SVGEGT. With V trimmed by 5 bases and J by 1 base, 10 bases remained unmatched. The chain's CDR3 is CASSPAGGSPRTDTQYF. In nucleotides, the CDR3 is TGTGCCAGCAGTCCCGCGGGGGGGAGTCCTCGCACAGATACGCAGTATTTT.

To note about this clone: This CDR3 is also generated by other DNA sequences in the sample. This rearrangement joins TRBV5-1 to TRBJ1-4; a possible D gene is TRBD1 (5 bases). Germline V lookup: CDR1 SGHRS, CDR2 YFSETQ. The ends were cut back, 0 bases at V and 5 bases at J, with 8 bases in the middle. The CDR3 covers 14 residues. The CDR3 region has the DNA TGCGCCAGCAGCTTGGGTGGGGGAAATGAAAAACTGTTTTTT. Translation gives CASSLGGGNEKLFF.

The chain uses TRBV27 and TRBJ1-2; 7 nucleotides agree with TRBD1. From germline, CDR1 is MNHEY and CDR2 SMNVEV (reference sequence). This CDR3 is built from 14 residues. J lost 6 bases, V lost 3 bases, and 7 bases had no gene match. CDR3 in amino acids: CASSFRRQGDGYTF. In DNA, the CDR3 is TGTGCCAGCAGTTTCCGACGACAGGGTGATGGCTACACCTTC.

The chain joins TRBV6-5 to TRBJ1-1; a weak D match, TRBD1 (6 bases). The V gene lost 1 base and the J gene lost 6 bases, with 18 bases spanning the gap. The CDR3 spans 16 residues. Germline V gene lookup returns CDR1 MNHEY and CDR2 SVGAGI. CDR3 amino acids: CASSYYPPTGSPEAFF. The CDR3, as DNA: TGTGCCAGCAGTTACTACCCCCCTACAGGGTCCCCTGAAGCTTTCTTT.

V is TRBV11-3 and J is TRBJ2-3, with 9 positions matching TRBD2. The CDR3 extends over 16 amino acids. Germline V gene sequence: CDR1 SGHNT, CDR2 YENEEA. With V trimmed by 4 bases and J by 2 bases, 7 bases remained unmatched. The CDR3 spells CASSSPAGGYTDTQYF. CDR3 DNA sequence: TGTGCCAGCAGCTCCCCGGCGGGAGGGTACACAGATACGCAGTATTTT. The variable domain in full, with the rest retrieved from reference TRBV11-3 and TRBJ2-3, is EAGVVQSPRYKIIEKKQPVAFWCNPISGHNTLYWYLQNLGQGPELLIRYENEEAVDDSQLPKDRFSAERLKGVDSTLKIQPAELGDSAVYLCASSSPAGGYTDTQYFGPGTRLTVL.

V usage is TRBV10-3 and J usage is TRBJ2-3; D not resolved. The CDR3 is 14 residues long. Germline CDR1 ENHRY, CDR2 SYGVKD. V was shortened by 5 bases and J by 2 bases, with 11 bases between the two germline ends. As DNA, the CDR3 is TGTGCCATCAGTTTCTCGACTCTCACAGATACGCAGTATTTT. It yields the protein CAISFSTLTDTQYF.

V gene TRBV6-5 combines with J gene TRBJ2-7; D possibly matches TRBD1 or TRBD2 (5 bases each). Trimming took 2 bases from V and 6 from J, leaving 14 bases between them. The CDR3 runs to 14 residues. Looked up from germline, CDR1 is MNHEY and CDR2 is SVGAGI. CDR3 DNA sequence: TGTGCCAGCAGTTACGAGGGGCGTAGAGGCGAGCAGTACTTC. Its translation is CASSYEGRRGEQYF.

This chain joins TRBV11-3 and TRBJ2-1, with 7 nucleotides matching TRBD2. The V segment lost 5 bases and the J segment 6 bases; nucleotides outside the gene matches: 10. CDR1 and CDR2 (germline): SGHNT, YENEEA. This CDR3 contains 15 residues. The CDR3 coding sequence is TGTGCCAGCAGCCAAGCCAGCTCGGGGGGCAATGAGCAGTTCTTC. This sequence encodes CASSQASSGGNEQFF.

The chain links TRBV7-2 to TRBJ2-1; 7 nucleotides align to TRBD2. Germline CDR1 is SGHTA and CDR2 is FQGNSA. There are 14 residues in the CDR3. With V trimmed by 3 bases and J by 6 bases, 5 bases remained unmatched. The CDR3 DNA reads as TGTGCCAGCAGCTTGAGGCGGGGGTCCAATGAGCAGTTCTTC. Its protein product is CASSLRRGSNEQFF.

The chain recombines TRBV7-2 with TRBJ1-6, with a possible D match to TRBD1 (6 bases). CDR1 is SGHTA, CDR2 FQGNSA, per germline. The CDR3 spans 15 residues. V was shortened by 8 bases and J by 7 bases, with 18 bases between the two germline ends. The DNA of the CDR3 is TGTGCCAGCGGGATACAGGGAGGGATGAATTCACCCCTCCACTTT. It yields the protein CASGIQGGMNSPLHF.

V usage is TRBV28 and J usage is TRBJ2-2; D perhaps matches TRBD1 (6 bases). The CDR3 loop spans 19 amino acids. Trimming removed 1 base from V and 2 bases from J, with 20 bases in between. Germline-derived CDR1 and CDR2 are MDHEN and SYDVKM. CDR3 amino acids: CASSLLLTGTPINTGELFF. DNA for the CDR3: TGTGCCAGCAGTTTATTGTTGACAGGCACCCCCATCAACACCGGGGAGCTGTTTTTT. The full variable domain, rest sourced from reference TRBV28 and TRBJ2-2, is DVKVTQSSRYLVKRTGEKVFLECVQDMDHENMFWYRQDPGLGLRLIYFSYDVKMKEKGDIPEGYSVSREKKERFSLILESASTNQTSMYLCASSLLLTGTPINTGELFFGEGSRLTVL.

The chain combines TRBV5-6 with TRBJ2-1, with 7 bases lining up with TRBD2. The V and J ends lost 1 base and 3 bases, in that order; junction bases with no gene match: 4. This CDR3 has 15 amino acids. Germline CDR1 reads SGHDT; CDR2 reads YYEEEE. CDR3 sequence: CASSLPSSGYNEQFF. In DNA, the CDR3 is TGTGCCAGCAGCTTGCCCTCTAGCGGCTACAATGAGCAGTTCTTC.

This clone was picked up a small number of times. The chain uses TRBV7-8 and TRBJ2-7; TRBD2 matches at 11 bases. CDR1 is SGHVS, CDR2 FQNEAQ, per germline. This CDR3 spans 16 amino acids. V lost 2 bases to trimming and J lost 2 bases; unmatched junction nucleotides: 5. The CDR3 region is CASSLRGLAEAYEQYF. CDR3 nucleotides: TGTGCCAGCAGCTTAAGGGGACTAGCGGAGGCCTACGAGCAGTACTTC.

This clone was detected a few times. V gene TRBV7-5 combines with J gene TRBJ2-1; the D call TRBD2 from the table was never checked on the DNA. TRBV7-5 is tagged as a pseudogene. The CDR3 runs to 16 residues. Here the CDR3 reads CVRSIKREADYNEQFF. CDR3 sequence (DNA): TGTGTCAGAAGCATCAAGCGGGAAGCGGACTACAATGAGCAGTTCTTC.

J is TRBJ2-2 and V is TRBV6-2 or TRBV6-3, with 11 bases matching TRBD2. Trimming took 5 bases from V and 5 from J; bases not matched to a gene: 10. Germline V gives CDR1 MNHEY, CDR2 SVGEGT. The CDR3 spans 17 residues. The CDR3 here is CASSGSSGRPDTGELFF. The CDR3 nucleotides read TGTGCCAGCAGTGGATCTAGCGGGAGGCCAGATACCGGGGAGCTGTTTTTT.